Sequencing of this TCR beta chain was carried out in a study of early T cells in non-severe SARS-CoV-2 infection. As for the study in general: Bulk RNA from unsorted whole blood was sequenced; chains were unpaired.

MiXCR, applied by TCRdb to the 5' RACE reads, yields one record per CDR3 protein. This sample has roughly 42,000 distinct CDR3 sequences; roughly an eighth occur once, and the top ten carry roughly 15%. The sample holds many counts of this clonotype. There are 12 residues in the CDR3. Germline CDR1 reads SGHDT; CDR2 reads YYEEEE. Deletions cut 1 base from V and 3 bases from J, with 4 bases between. The sample was whole blood. The TCR originated in an adult who was a healthcare worker with PCR-confirmed SARS-CoV-2 infection or an uninfected control (not recorded which). The chain employs TRBV5-6 and TRBJ2-5, with no clear D. CDR3 bases: TGTGCCAGCAGCTTGACAAAAGAGACCCAGTACTTC. It yields the protein CASSLTKETQYF.